The entry that follows covers one T cell receptor beta chain sequence. This sample stems from a study of blood T cell repertoires in COVID-19. Study-wide background: Sites in the United States, Italy and Spain provided acute and convalescent COVID-19 samples. PBMCs, B-cell-depleted T cells, or T cells provided the cDNA or gDNA that made up the material.

Authors' data handling: Nucleated cell number was recorded as an estimate derived from reference gene primer amplification. Generated by immunoSEQ multiplex PCR, the TCRdb table keeps only in-frame clones and is missing some. That table gives V, J and clone size, and the DNA gave D and trimming. The table lists approximately 110,000 clones, approximately 84% of them singletons. CDR1 is GTSNPN, CDR2 SVGIG, per germline (reference sequence). The CDR3 has 15 residues. V was trimmed by 2 bases and J by 8 bases, leaving 18 bases between them. The sample comprised peripheral blood. The chain links TRBV30 to TRBJ1-4; the D gene is possibly TRBD1 (5 bases). The source of this sequence is a woman between 35 and 50 years old with acute or convalescent COVID-19. The CDR3 sequence: CAWSSPGVAGEKLFF. In DNA form, the CDR3 reads TGTGCCTGGAGTTCCCCGGGGGTTGCTGGGGAAAAACTGTTTTTT.